This T cell receptor (beta chain) was observed in a study of T cell responses to AZD1222 COVID-19 vaccine. Study-level points and caveats: Recipients of two AZD1222 doses showed rising Spike-specific TCR breadth and depth. Every sample of the repertoires postdated the peak T cell response. Seropositivity was recorded at baseline in only a handful of AZD1222 recipients. Clonal diversity may have been underestimated in mostly white British donors.

Turning to this clone: What it recognizes is unknown.

This CDR3 comprises 14 residues. The trim removed 5 bases at V and 8 bases at J, leaving 7 bases unmatched. Germline values: CDR1 SGHTA, CDR2 FQGTGA. Measured with immunoSEQ multiplex PCR; TCRdb has only the in-frame clones, and not every one. The data hold 100,000 to 150,000 clones, with roughly 87% observed a single time. This chain links TRBV7-3 with TRBJ2-1; 9 nucleotides line up with TRBD1. This sequence originates from an adult in good health. The material sequenced was peripheral blood, taken on day 0 of AZD1222 vaccination. Written as DNA, the CDR3 is TGTGCCAGCAGCCCGGACAGGGGCCGGGATGAGCAGTTCTTC. Protein product: CASSPDRGRDEQFF.